This T cell receptor (beta chain) derives from a study of cytomegalovirus exposure and HLA in healthy donors. The sample holds a few counts of this clone. Its target is not known. Researchers ran the PCR with 60 Vbeta and 13 Jbeta primers. In the original analysis: Later work found tens of millions of unique TCR beta chains, with 9.5 million to 11 million shared. Produced via immunoSEQ multiplex PCR; TCRdb's table is partial and in-frame only. V and J calls plus clone size are reproduced from that table; the DNA served to infer D and trimming. The sample shows about 110,000 clones, 65% to 85% of them seen only once. V trimming: 1 base; J trimming: 3 bases; junction bases outside the gene matches: 6. CDR1 LNHDA and CDR2 SQIVND come from the germline V gene (reference sequence). The CDR3 has 18 residues. Study conclusions and caveats: For most TCR sequences rarity was the rule, although some public TCRs occurred in many donors. Listed as cytomegalovirus-associated were more than 150 TCR beta chains. Later genetic work tied a missense DCLRE1C variant to beta-chain V and J trimming.

Sequencing was done on a sample of PBMCs. This TCR was recovered from a male donor in good health and CMV-seronegative. The rearrangement links TRBV19 to TRBJ2-6; 10 bases match TRBD1. CDR3: CASSIGGTGEFGANVLTF. The CDR3 nucleotides are TGTGCCAGTAGTATAGGGGGGACAGGGGAGTTTGGGGCCAACGTCCTGACTTTC.